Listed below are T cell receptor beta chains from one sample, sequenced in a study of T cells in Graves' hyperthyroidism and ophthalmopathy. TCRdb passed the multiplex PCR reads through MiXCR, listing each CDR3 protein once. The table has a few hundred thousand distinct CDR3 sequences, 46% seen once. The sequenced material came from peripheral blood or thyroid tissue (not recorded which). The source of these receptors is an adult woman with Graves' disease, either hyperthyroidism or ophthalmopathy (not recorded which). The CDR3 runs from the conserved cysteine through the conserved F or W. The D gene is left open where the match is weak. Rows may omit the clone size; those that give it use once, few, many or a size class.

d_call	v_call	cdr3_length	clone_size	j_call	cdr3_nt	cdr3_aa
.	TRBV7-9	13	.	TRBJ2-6	TGTGCCAGCAGCTTAGATGGGGGCCGGACTGAAGCTTTC	CASSLDGGRTEAF
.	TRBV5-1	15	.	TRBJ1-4	TGCGCCAGCAGACTGGAGACTCATACTAATGAAAAACTGTTTTTT	CASRLETHTNEKLFF
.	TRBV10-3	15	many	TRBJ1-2	TGTGCCATCAGTGAGTCAACAGGGCGAAACTATGGCTACACCTTC	CAISESTGRNYGYTF
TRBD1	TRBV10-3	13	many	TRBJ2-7	TGTGCCATCAGACCGGGACAGGGGGACGAGCAGTACTTC	CAIRPGQGDEQYF
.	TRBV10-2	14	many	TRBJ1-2	TGCGCCAGCAGTGAAAGGGACCCAAACTATGGCTACACCTTC	CASSERDPNYGYTF
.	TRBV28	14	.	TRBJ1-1	TGTGCCAGCAGTTTATGGACCAAGGTGGGGTCGGCTTTCTTT	CASSLWTKVGSAFF
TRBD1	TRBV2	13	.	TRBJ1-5	TGTGCCAGCAGACAGGGGCGGGCCAGGACCCAGCATTTT	CASRQGRARTQHF
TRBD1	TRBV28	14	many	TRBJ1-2	TGTGCCAGCAGTTTATTAGGGACAGGGGATGGCTACACCTTC	CASSLLGTGDGYTF
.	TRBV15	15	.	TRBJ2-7	TGTGCCACCAGCAGCTTAGGGCAGGAGTCCTACGAGCAGTACTTC	CATSSLGQESYEQYF
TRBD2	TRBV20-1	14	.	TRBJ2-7	TGCAGTGCTCTGGGACTAGCGGGATCCTCCGAGCAGTACTTC	CSALGLAGSSEQYF
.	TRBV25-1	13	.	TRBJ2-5	TGTGCCAGCTTCTCAGGGACAAAAGAGACCCAGTACTTC	CASFSGTKETQYF
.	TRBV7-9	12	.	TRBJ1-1	TGTGCCAGCACCCAGGGCAGGACTGAAGCTTTCTTT	CASTQGRTEAFF
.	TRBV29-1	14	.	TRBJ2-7	TGCAGCGTTTCCGTTCCAGGCAGATCCTACGAGCAGTACTTC	CSVSVPGRSYEQYF
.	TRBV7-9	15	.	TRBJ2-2	TGTGCCAGCAGCTTAGCGTCCGGGAACACCGGGGAGCTGTTTTTT	CASSLASGNTGELFF
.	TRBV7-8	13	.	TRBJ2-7	TGTGCCGGCAGCCTGGGGGGGCAGGGTGGGCAGTACTTC	CAGSLGGQGGQYF
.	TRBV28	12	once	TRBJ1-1	TGTGCCAGCAGGCTTGACGGAACTGAAGCTTCCTTT	CASRLDGTEASF
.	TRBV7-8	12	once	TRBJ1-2	TGTGCCAGCACCCGGGCCCTCTATGGCTACACCTTC	CASTRALYGYTF
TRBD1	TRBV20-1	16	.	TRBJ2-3	TGCAGTGCAACCGGCGGGACAGGGAGAGGGACAGATACGCAGTATTTT	CSATGGTGRGTDTQYF
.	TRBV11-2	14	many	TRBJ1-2	TGTGCCAGCAGCTTAGACCCCTCAGCAGGGGTGACTACCTTC	CASSLDPSAGVTTF
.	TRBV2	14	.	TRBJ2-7	TGTGCCAGCGAAAGGGGTACCTCTGGCTACGAGCAGTACTTC	CASERGTSGYEQYF
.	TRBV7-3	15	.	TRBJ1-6	TGTGCCAGCAGCTTAAGTCAGCGGGGAAGCTCACCCCTCCACTTT	CASSLSQRGSSPLHF
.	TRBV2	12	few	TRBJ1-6	TGTGCCAGCTTACAGCAAAATTCACCCCTCCACTTT	CASLQQNSPLHF